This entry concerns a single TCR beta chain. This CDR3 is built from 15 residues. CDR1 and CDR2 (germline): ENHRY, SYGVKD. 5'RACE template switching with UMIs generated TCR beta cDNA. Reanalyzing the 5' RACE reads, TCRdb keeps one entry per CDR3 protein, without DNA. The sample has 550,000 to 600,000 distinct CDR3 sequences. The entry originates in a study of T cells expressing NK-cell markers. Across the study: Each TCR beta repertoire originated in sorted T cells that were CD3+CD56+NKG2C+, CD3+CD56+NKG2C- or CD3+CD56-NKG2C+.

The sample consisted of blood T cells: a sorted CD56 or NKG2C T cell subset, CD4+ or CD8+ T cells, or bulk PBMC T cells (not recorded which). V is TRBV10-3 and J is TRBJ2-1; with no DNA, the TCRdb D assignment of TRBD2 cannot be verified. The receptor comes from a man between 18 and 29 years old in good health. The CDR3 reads CAISDSGTRGNEQFF.